This T cell receptor (beta chain) originates from a study of T cells in localized non-small cell lung cancer. A remark on this clone: The antigen remains unidentified. One end of the junction fails to match germline, which may point to a read error.

The data were produced by immunoSEQ multiplex PCR, yet TCRdb's version contains in-frame clones alone and is incomplete. Among tens of thousands of clones listed, about 88% were seen once. Study conclusions and caveats: Uninvolved adjacent lung showed the highest T cell clonality, exceeding tumor.

The CDR3 covers 17 residues. Germline CDR1 is SGDLS and CDR2 is YYNGEE. This material consisted of peripheral blood, taken before any cancer treatment. This TCR was sampled from a male donor at least 60 years old with stage I squamous cell lung carcinoma. This chain uses TRBV9 with TRBJ1-2, with D unresolved. CDR3 in amino acids: CASSVAPWGGPGYGHTF. The CDR3 DNA reads TGTGCCAGCAGCGTAGCTCCCTGGGGAGGTCCTGGCTATGGCCACACCTTC. Full variable domain (missing parts from reference TRBV9 and TRBJ1-2): DSGVTQTPKHLITATGQRVTLRCSPRSGDLSVYWYQQSLDQGLQFLIQYYNGEERAKGNILERFSAQQFPDLHSELNLSSLELGDSALYFCASSVAPWGGPGYGHTFGSGTRLTVV.